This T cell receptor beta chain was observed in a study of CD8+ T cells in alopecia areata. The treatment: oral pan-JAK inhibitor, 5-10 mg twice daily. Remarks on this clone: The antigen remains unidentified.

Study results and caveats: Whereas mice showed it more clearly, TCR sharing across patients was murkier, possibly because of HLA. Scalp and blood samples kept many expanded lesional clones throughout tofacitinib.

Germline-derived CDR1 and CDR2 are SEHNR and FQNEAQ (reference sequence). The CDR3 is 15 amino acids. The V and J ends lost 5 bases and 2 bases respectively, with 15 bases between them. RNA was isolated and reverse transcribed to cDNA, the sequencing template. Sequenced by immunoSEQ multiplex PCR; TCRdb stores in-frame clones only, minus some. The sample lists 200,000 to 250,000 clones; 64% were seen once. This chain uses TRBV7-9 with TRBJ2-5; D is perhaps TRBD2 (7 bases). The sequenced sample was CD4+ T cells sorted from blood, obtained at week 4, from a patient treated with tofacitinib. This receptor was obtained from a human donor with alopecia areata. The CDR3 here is CASSRGGRHQETQYF. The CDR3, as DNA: TGTGCCAGCAGCAGGGGGGGACGGCATCAAGAGACCCAGTACTTC.